This T cell receptor beta chain was found in a study of T-cell reconstitution after alpha-beta-depleted transplantation in children. Unique molecular identifiers were built into the TCRbeta library. TCRdb re-analysed the PCR reads in MiXCR, keeping a single row per CDR3 protein. This table has under 250,000 distinct CDR3 sequences, around 7% appearing once. CDR3 size: 16 residues. Per the germline V gene, CDR1 is MDHEN and CDR2 is SYDVKM. Trimming left V 2 bases short and J 0 bases short, with 11 bases between. This specimen was PBMCs, taken before TCRalphabeta/CD19-depleted stem cell transplant. The V and J genes are TRBV28 and TRBJ1-3; D might be TRBD1 (6 bases). The sequence was collected from a boy aged 2 to 10 with acute lymphoblastic leukemia, due to receive a stem cell transplant. CDR3 loop: CASSLKGVASGNTIYF. DNA for the CDR3: TGTGCCAGCAGTTTAAAGGGGGTAGCCTCTGGAAACACCATATATTTT.